This TCR beta chain appears in the sequencing data of a study of T cells in Graves' hyperthyroidism and ophthalmopathy. On the study more broadly: Peripheral blood was collected at initial diagnosis, before any treatment. Study-level points and caveats: Appearing also in blood were most of the thyroid clonotypes expanded above 0.001. Ophthalmopathy could be told apart from stable hyperthyroidism with a 13 V-J model.

Authors of the study amplified TCR beta CDR3 regions from RNA transcripts. Carried out on the TCR CDR3, a first-round RT-PCR used the HTBI primer set. TCRdb recomputed calls from the multiplex PCR reads with MiXCR, one row per CDR3 protein. The data hold nearly 600,000 distinct CDR3 sequences, with 14% observed a single time. Each diagnosis drew on symptoms, thyroxine, TRAb, thyroid ultrasound and orbital computed tomography findings. CDR3 size: 12 residues. Germline V lookup: CDR1 KGHDR, CDR2 SFDVKD. V lost 3 bases and J lost 3, with 4 bases in between. This clonotype was counted many times. No antigen is known for it.

The sequenced material came from blood. The J gene is TRBJ2-5, the V gene TRBV24-1; D is unresolved. This clonotype was obtained from a young woman with Graves' ophthalmopathy. The CDR3 region has the DNA TGTGCCACCAGTGATGCCAAAGAGACCCAGTACTTC. It is translated as CATSDAKETQYF.